The text below deals with one TCR beta chain. These data are taken from a study of cytomegalovirus exposure and HLA in healthy donors. It was with 60 Vbeta and 13 Jbeta primers that the PCR ran. Repertoires were generated with immunoSEQ multiplex PCR, while TCRdb's copy carries only in-frame clones and drops some. The profile shows 100,000 to 150,000 clones, around four fifths of them singletons. This CDR3 contains 15 residues. The V gene's germline CDR1 is LGHNA and CDR2 YNFKEQ. Trimming removed 3 bases from V and 3 bases from J, with 11 bases in between. This TCR was recovered from a male donor in good health and CMV-seronegative. The V call is TRBV4-2, the J call TRBJ1-4; D not certain. The sample consisted of PBMCs. CDR3 loop: CASSHPSGANEKLFF. The CDR3 DNA sequence: TGTGCCAGCAGCCACCCCAGCGGAGCTAATGAAAAACTGTTTTTT.